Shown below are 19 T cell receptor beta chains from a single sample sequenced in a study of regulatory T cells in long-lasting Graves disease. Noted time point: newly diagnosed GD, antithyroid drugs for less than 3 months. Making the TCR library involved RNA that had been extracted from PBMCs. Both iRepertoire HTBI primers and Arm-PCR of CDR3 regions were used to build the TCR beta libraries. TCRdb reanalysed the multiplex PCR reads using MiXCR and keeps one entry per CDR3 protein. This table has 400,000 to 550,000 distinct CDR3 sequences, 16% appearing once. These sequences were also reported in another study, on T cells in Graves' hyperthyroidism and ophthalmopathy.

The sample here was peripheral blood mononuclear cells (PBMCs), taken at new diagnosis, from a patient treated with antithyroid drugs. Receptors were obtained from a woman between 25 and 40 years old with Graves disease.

The CDR3 reads CSVCTSDSNQPQHF. CDR3 bases: TGCAGCGTTTGTACTTCCGATAGCAATCAGCCCCAGCATTTT. The chain combines TRBV29-1 with TRBJ1-5, with D unclear. Between the trimmed V and J ends, which lost 5 bases and 0 bases, there was a span of 11 bases. CDR3 length equals 14 residues. Germline V gene lookup returns CDR1 SQVTM and CDR2 ANQGSEA.

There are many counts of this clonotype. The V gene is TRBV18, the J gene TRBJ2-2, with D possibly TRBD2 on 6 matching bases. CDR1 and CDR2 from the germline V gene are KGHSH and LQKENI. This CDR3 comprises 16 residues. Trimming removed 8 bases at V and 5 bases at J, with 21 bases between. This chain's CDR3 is CASPLSDSGGTGELFF. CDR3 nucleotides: TGTGCCAGCCCCCTCTCAGACAGCGGAGGGACCGGGGAGCTGTTTTTT.

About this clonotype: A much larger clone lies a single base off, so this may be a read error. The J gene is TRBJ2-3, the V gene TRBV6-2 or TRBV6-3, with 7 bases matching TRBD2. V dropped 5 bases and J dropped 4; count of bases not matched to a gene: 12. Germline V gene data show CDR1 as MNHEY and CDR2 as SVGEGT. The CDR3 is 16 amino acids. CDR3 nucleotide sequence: TGTGCCAGCAGTCACCTCTCGGGGGGTTGGGCAGATACGCAGTATTTT. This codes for CASSHLSGGWADTQYF.

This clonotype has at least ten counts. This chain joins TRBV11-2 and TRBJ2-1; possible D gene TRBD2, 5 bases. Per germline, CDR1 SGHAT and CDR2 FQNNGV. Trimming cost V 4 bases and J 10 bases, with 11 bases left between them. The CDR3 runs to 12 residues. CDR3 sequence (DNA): TGTGCCAGCAGCTCCGGGCCGGGGGAGCAGTTCTTC. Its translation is CASSSGPGEQFF.

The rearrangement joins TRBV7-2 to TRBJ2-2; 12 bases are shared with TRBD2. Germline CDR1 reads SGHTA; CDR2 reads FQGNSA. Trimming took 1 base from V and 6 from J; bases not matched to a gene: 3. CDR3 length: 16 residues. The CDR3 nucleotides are TGTGCCAGCAGCTTAGGGAGACTAGCGGGAGCCGGGGAGCTGTTTTTT. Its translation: CASSLGRLAGAGELFF.

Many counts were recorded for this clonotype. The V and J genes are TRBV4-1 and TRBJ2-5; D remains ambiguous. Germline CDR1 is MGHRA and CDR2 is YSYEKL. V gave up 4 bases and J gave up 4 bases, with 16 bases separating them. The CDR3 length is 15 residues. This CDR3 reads CASSLRASDGETQYF. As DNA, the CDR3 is TGCGCCAGCAGCCTCCGGGCCTCGGACGGAGAGACCCAGTACTTC.

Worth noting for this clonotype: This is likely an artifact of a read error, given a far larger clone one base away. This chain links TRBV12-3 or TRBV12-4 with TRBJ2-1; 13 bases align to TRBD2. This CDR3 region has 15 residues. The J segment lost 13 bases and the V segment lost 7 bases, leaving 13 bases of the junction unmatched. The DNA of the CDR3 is TGTGCCAGCATTCCAGGACTAGCGGGAGAAGAGACCCAGTTCTTC. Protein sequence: CASIPGLAGEETQFF.

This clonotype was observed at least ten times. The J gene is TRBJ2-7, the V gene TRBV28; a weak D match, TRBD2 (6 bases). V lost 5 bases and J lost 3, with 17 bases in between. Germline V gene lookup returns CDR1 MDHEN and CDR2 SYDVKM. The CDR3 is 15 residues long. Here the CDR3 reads CASSVGQGGDYEQYF. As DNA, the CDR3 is TGTGCCAGCAGTGTTGGTCAGGGCGGGGACTACGAGCAGTACTTC. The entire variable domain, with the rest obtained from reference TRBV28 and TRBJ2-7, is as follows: DVKVTQSSRYLVKRTGEKVFLECVQDMDHENMFWYRQDPGLGLRLIYFSYDVKMKEKGDIPEGYSVSREKKERFSLILESASTNQTSMYLCASSVGQGGDYEQYFGPGTRLTVT.

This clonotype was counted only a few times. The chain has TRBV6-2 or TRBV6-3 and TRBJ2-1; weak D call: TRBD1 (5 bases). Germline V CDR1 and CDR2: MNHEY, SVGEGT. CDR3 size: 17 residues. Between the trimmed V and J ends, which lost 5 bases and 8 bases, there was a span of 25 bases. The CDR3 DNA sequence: TGTGCCAGCAGTGTTCCGCAGACAGACAAATTAAGGGATGAGCAGTTCTTC. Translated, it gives CASSVPQTDKLRDEQFF.

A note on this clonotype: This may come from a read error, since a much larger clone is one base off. The CDR3 sequence: CASTRDIHDEQFF. In nucleotides, the CDR3 is TGCGCCAGCACGCGGGACATACACGATGAGCAGTTCTTC. The V and J genes are TRBV5-1 and TRBJ2-5; the D call may be TRBD1 or TRBD2 (6 bases each). The end of the DNA fits TRBJ2-1 better, so the J call may be wrong. Germline CDR1 is SGHRS and CDR2 is YFSETQ. The CDR3 has 13 residues.

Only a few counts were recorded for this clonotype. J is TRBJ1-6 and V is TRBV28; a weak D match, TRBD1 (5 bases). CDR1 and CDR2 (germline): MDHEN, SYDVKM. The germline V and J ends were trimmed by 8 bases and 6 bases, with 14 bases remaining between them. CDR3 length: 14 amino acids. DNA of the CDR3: TGTGCCAGCGGGGGGGGTTCGCTTAATTCACCCCTCCACTTT. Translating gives CASGGGSLNSPLHF.

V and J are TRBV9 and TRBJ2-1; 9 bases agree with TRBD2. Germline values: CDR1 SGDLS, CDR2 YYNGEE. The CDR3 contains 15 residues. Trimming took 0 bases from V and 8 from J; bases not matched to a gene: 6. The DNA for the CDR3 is TGTGCCAGCAGCGTAGGTGGGACTAGCATCGATGAGCAGTTCTTC. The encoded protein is CASSVGGTSIDEQFF.

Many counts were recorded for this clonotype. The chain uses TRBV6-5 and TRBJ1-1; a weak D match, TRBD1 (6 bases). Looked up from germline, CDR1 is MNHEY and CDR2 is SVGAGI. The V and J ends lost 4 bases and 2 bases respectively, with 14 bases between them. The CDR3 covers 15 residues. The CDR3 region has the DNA TGTGCCAGCAGTTTACTTGGACAGAGAAACACTGAAGCTTTCTTT. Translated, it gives CASSLLGQRNTEAFF.

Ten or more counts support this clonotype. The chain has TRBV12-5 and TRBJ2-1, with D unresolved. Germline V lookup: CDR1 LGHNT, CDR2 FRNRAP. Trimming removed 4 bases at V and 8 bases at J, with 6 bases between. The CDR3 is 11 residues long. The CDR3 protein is CASGSQYEQFF. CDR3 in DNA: TGTGCTAGTGGTTCTCAGTATGAGCAGTTCTTC.

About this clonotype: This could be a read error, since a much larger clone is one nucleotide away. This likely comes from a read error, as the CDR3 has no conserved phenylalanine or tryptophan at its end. The CDR3 here is CASSLSGQGSAKTQYS. Written as DNA, the CDR3 is TGTGCCAGCAGTTTATCCGGACAGGGAAGCGCAAAGACCCAGTACTCC. The rearrangement links TRBV28 to TRBJ2-5, with 8 bases lining up with TRBD1. The germline CDR1 and CDR2 sequences are MDHEN and SYDVKM. This CDR3 region has 16 residues. V dropped 1 base and J dropped 6; count of bases not matched to a gene: 10.

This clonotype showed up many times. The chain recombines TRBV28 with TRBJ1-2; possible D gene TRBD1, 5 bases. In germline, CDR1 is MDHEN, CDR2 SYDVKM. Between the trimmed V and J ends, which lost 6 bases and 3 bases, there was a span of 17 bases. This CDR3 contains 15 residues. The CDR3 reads CASRMRGTDHYGYTF. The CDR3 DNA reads TGTGCCAGCAGAATGCGAGGGACGGACCACTATGGCTACACCTTC.

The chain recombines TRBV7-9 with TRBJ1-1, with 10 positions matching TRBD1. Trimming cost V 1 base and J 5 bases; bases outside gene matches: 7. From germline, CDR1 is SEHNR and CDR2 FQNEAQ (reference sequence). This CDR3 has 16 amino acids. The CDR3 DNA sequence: TGTGCCAGCAGCTTAGAATACGGACAGGGGGTGACTGAAGCTTTCTTT. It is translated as CASSLEYGQGVTEAFF.

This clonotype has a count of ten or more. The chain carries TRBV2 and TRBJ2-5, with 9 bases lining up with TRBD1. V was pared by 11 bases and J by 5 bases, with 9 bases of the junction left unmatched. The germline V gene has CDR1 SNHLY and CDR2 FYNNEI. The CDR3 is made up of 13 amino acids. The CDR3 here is CAGRTGVGETQYF. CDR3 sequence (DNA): TGTGCCGGACGGACAGGGGTCGGGGAGACCCAGTACTTC. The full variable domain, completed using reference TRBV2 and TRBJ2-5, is EPEVTQTPSHQVTQMGQEVILRCVPISNHLYFYWYRQILGQKVEFLVSFYNNEISEKSEIFDDQFSVERPDGSNFTLKIRSTKLEDSAMYFCAGRTGVGETQYFGPGTRLLVL.

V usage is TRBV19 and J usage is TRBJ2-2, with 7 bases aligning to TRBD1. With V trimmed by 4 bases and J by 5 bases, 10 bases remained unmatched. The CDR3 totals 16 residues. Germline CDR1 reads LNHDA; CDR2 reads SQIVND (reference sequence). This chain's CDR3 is CASSTSQGLWTGELFF. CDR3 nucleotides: TGTGCCAGTAGTACGTCACAGGGGTTGTGGACCGGGGAGCTGTTTTTT.